The 27 T cell receptor beta chains below come from one sample, sequenced in a study of T cells after posttransplantation cyclophosphamide. Busulfan-fludarabine conditioning, marrow transplant, and cyclophosphamide on days +3 and +4 were administered. Sequencing used immunoSEQ multiplex PCR; TCRdb keeps in-frame clones, though not all of them. The sample was found to contain about 7,200 clones, and every one recurs. The sample was PBMCs, taken after allogeneic stem cell transplant with posttransplant cyclophosphamide. The source is a female patient aged 50-60 years who received an allogeneic stem cell transplant from an unrelated donor, was CMV-positive, and had acute GVHD only. T cells may partly derive from the graft donor.

This clone was found many times. The rearrangement uses TRBV27 and TRBJ2-1, with TRBD2 as a possible D gene (5 bases). Germline lookup yields CDR1 MNHEY and CDR2 SMNVEV (reference sequence). V gave up 4 bases and J gave up 11 bases, with 18 bases separating them. There are 14 residues in the CDR3. CDR3 protein: CASSSHDLTGKQFF. The CDR3 nucleotides read TGTGCCAGCAGTTCGCACGACTTAACCGGGAAGCAGTTCTTC.

This clone came up many times. The V gene is TRBV19, the J gene TRBJ1-2; maybe TRBD1 (5 bases). CDR1 is LNHDA, CDR2 SQIVND, per germline (reference sequence). The CDR3 is made up of 15 amino acids. Trimming shortened V by 3 bases and J by 5 bases, and 16 bases separated the two germline ends. CDR3 in DNA: TGTGCCAGTAGTATGGCCAGGGCCTTTACTTATGGCTACACCTTC. Translation: CASSMARAFTYGYTF.

This clone was seen ten or more times. J is TRBJ2-3 and V is TRBV5-5; 7 nucleotides agree with TRBD2. Germline CDR1 is SGHKS and CDR2 is YYEKEE (reference sequence). J was trimmed by 6 bases and V by 4 bases; bases with no gene match: 14. CDR3 length equals 16 residues. CDR3: CASSRTGGRLGDTQYF. The DNA of the CDR3 is TGTGCCAGCAGCCGTACTGGCGGGAGATTGGGGGATACGCAGTATTTT.

This clone was counted between two and nine times. J is TRBJ2-2 and V is TRBV27; possible D gene TRBD1, 5 bases. Germline values: CDR1 MNHEY, CDR2 SMNVEV (reference sequence). Trimming stripped 1 base from V and 4 bases from J, with 13 bases between. This CDR3 region has 16 residues. Here the CDR3 DNA reads TGTGCCAGCAGTTTATTCGGCCAGGGAAGCACCGGGGAGCTGTTTTTT. Protein product: CASSLFGQGSTGELFF.

This clone was found many times. This chain links TRBV5-4 with TRBJ2-1; TRBD2 agrees at 12 bases. CDR1 SGHNT and CDR2 YYREEE come from the germline V gene (reference sequence). The CDR3 totals 18 residues. V lost 2 bases, J lost 0 bases, and 6 bases stayed unmatched. CDR3: CASSLASGRGSSYNEQFF. CDR3 DNA sequence: TGTGCCAGCAGCTTAGCTAGCGGGAGGGGTAGCTCCTACAATGAGCAGTTCTTC. The entire variable domain, with the rest obtained from reference TRBV5-4 and TRBJ2-1, is as follows: ETGVTQSPTHLIKTRGQQVTLRCSSQSGHNTVSWYQQALGQGPQFIFQYYREEENGRGNFPPRFSGLQFPNYSSELNVNALELDDSALYLCASSLASGRGSSYNEQFFGPGTRLTVL.

The sample holds many counts of this clone. The gene calls are TRBV5-6 and TRBJ1-5, with D possibly matching TRBD1 (6 bases). Trimming pared 3 bases from V and 1 base from J, leaving 8 bases between. CDR1 is SGHDT, CDR2 YYEEEE, per germline. This CDR3 region has 14 residues. The chain's CDR3 is CASSSGASNQPQHF. CDR3 sequence (DNA): TGTGCCAGCAGCTCAGGGGCCAGCAATCAGCCCCAGCATTTT.

This clone was counted many times. This chain connects TRBV28 to TRBJ1-5, with 9 bases fitting TRBD1. Germline CDR1 is MDHEN and CDR2 is SYDVKM. V was clipped by 6 bases and J by 2 bases; unmatched bases: 2. This CDR3 is built from 14 residues. The CDR3 DNA sequence: TGTGCCAGCAGACGGACAGGGGGCAATCAGCCCCAGCATTTT. Translation: CASRRTGGNQPQHF. Full variable domain (outside the CDR3, taken from reference TRBV28 and TRBJ1-5): DVKVTQSSRYLVKRTGEKVFLECVQDMDHENMFWYRQDPGLGLRLIYFSYDVKMKEKGDIPEGYSVSREKKERFSLILESASTNQTSMYLCASRRTGGNQPQHFGDGTRLSIL.

The chain combines TRBV19 with TRBJ1-2; TRBD1 aligns across 7 bases. V was clipped by 5 bases and J by 2 bases; unmatched bases: 5. The CDR3 is 14 residues long. Germline V gene sequence: CDR1 LNHDA, CDR2 SQIVND (reference sequence). CDR3 DNA: TGTGCCAGTAGTTTGGCAGGGGGAAACTATGGCTACACCTTC. As protein: CASSLAGGNYGYTF.

There are many counts of this clone. V is TRBV4-2 and J is TRBJ2-7; 8 nucleotides line up with TRBD2. V lost 2 bases to trimming and J lost 0 bases; unmatched junction nucleotides: 3. Germline V gives CDR1 LGHNA, CDR2 YNFKEQ. The length of the CDR3 is 15 residues. CDR3 amino acids: CASSQQRGSSYEQYF. For the CDR3, the DNA is TGTGCCAGCAGCCAACAGCGGGGGAGCTCCTACGAGCAGTACTTC.

This clone was seen a few times. V gene TRBV6-1 combines with J gene TRBJ1-2, with D uncertain. V was trimmed by 8 bases and J by 4 bases, leaving 17 bases between them. Per germline, CDR1 MNHNS and CDR2 SASEGT. The CDR3 consists of 14 residues. The CDR3 DNA is TGTGCCAGCGCGGGAACTTCTACCCCCTATGGCTACACCTTC. Its protein is CASAGTSTPYGYTF.

This clone showed up many times. The chain couples TRBV19 to TRBJ2-3, with 8 positions matching TRBD2. V lost 6 bases and J lost 7; bases outside the gene matches: 12. The CDR3 has 15 amino acids. Germline V gives CDR1 LNHDA, CDR2 SQIVND (reference sequence). In DNA form, the CDR3 reads TGTGCCAGTAGCGCGAATCTAGCGGGCTCTTATACGCAGTATTTT. Protein: CASSANLAGSYTQYF.

This clone was observed many times. This chain joins TRBV5-8 and TRBJ1-4, with D maybe TRBD1 (5 bases). CDR3 size: 13 residues. Trimming removed 6 bases from V and 7 bases from J, with 13 bases in between. Germline CDR1 reads SGHTS; CDR2 reads YDEGEE. The CDR3 loop is CASILRGAEKLFF. For the CDR3, the DNA is TGTGCCAGCATCCTGCGCGGGGCTGAAAAACTGTTTTTT.

This clone has ten or more counts. V gene TRBV9 combines with J gene TRBJ2-1; D call uncertain. The CDR3 is 15 residues long. The V and J ends lost 3 bases and 6 bases respectively, with 16 bases between them. CDR1 and CDR2 (germline): SGDLS, YYNGEE. The DNA of the CDR3 is TGTGCCAGCAGCGCTCCCCTAGGAATAGGCAATGAGCAGTTCTTC. Translating gives CASSAPLGIGNEQFF.

Only a few counts were recorded for this clone. The chain couples TRBV18 to TRBJ2-3, with 16 positions matching TRBD2. Looked up from germline, CDR1 is KGHSH and CDR2 is LQKENI. This CDR3 comprises 17 residues. The trim removed 2 bases at V and 4 bases at J, leaving 3 bases unmatched. The CDR3 DNA is TGTGCCAGCTCACCAGGGACTAGCGGGAGGGCCGCAGATACGCAGTATTTT. It yields the protein CASSPGTSGRAADTQYF. Based on the CDR3 plus reference TRBV18 and TRBJ2-3, the full variable domain is NAGVMQNPRHLVRRRGQEARLRCSPMKGHSHVYWYRQLPEEGLKFMVYLQKENIIDESGMPKERFSAEFPKEGPSILRIQQVVRGDSAAYFCASSPGTSGRAADTQYFGPGTRLTVL.

This clone was found many times. The gene calls are TRBV23-1 and TRBJ1-1, with D possibly TRBD1 on 5 matching bases. TRBV23-1 qualifies as an ORF whose function is uncertain. The V and J ends lost 9 bases and 5 bases respectively, with 16 bases between them. CDR3 length: 13 amino acids. Written as DNA, the CDR3 is TGCGCCAGACCCCACCGCGGGGGGACTGAAGCTTTCTTT. Its translation is CARPHRGGTEAFF.

This clone was picked up many times. The chain carries TRBV25-1 and TRBJ2-1, with D perhaps TRBD2 (7 bases). The germline V and J ends were trimmed by 1 base and 3 bases, with 10 bases remaining between them. The length of the CDR3 is 15 residues. CDR1 and CDR2 from the germline V gene are MGHDK and SYGVNS. Written as DNA, the CDR3 is TGTGCCAGCAGTGAATTGGGGGGGCTCTACAATGAGCAGTTCTTC. Translation gives CASSELGGLYNEQFF. Complete variable domain (other parts from reference TRBV25-1 and TRBJ2-1): EADIYQTPRYLVIGTGKKITLECSQTMGHDKMYWYQQDPGMELHLIHYSYGVNSTEKGDLSSESTVSRIRTEHFPLTLESARPSHTSQYLCASSELGGLYNEQFFGPGTRLTVL.

The CDR3 sequence is CASSLAGVTEQYF. The CDR3 coding sequence is TGCGCCAGCAGCTTAGCGGGAGTCACCGAGCAGTACTTC. This chain uses TRBV5-1 with TRBJ2-7; 8 bases match TRBD2. Per the germline V gene, CDR1 is SGHRS and CDR2 is YFSETQ. V lost 2 bases to trimming and J lost 6 bases; unmatched junction nucleotides: 4. The CDR3 totals 13 residues.

This clone has ten or more counts. The chain employs TRBV27 and TRBJ2-6; maybe TRBD1 (5 bases). Between the trimmed V and J ends, which lost 1 base and 0 bases, there was a span of 10 bases. Germline values: CDR1 MNHEY, CDR2 SMNVEV (reference sequence). This CDR3 region has 17 residues. The CDR3 DNA sequence: TGTGCCAGCAGTTTATACGGCAGGGCCTCTGGGGCCAACGTCCTGACTTTC. It codes for CASSLYGRASGANVLTF.

Ten or more counts support this clone. The chain couples TRBV7-8 to TRBJ2-1, with TRBD2 matching 13 bases. CDR3 length: 15 residues. In germline, CDR1 is SGHVS, CDR2 FQNEAQ. The trim removed 0 bases at V and 15 bases at J, leaving 8 bases unmatched. This chain's CDR3 is CASSLAGLAGNQPFF. The DNA for the CDR3 is TGTGCCAGCAGCTTAGCGGGACTAGCGGGAAATCAACCGTTCTTC. The full variable domain, completed using reference TRBV7-8 and TRBJ2-1, is GAGVSQSPRYKVAKRGQDVALRCDPISGHVSLFWYQQALGQGPEFLTYFQNEAQLDKSGLPSDRFFAERPEGSVSTLKIQRTQQEDSAVYLCASSLAGLAGNQPFFGPGTRLTVL.

This clone was seen repeatedly, ten times or more. The CDR3 region has the DNA TGTGCCAGCAGCTTAAGGACTGATCAAGAGACCCAGTACTTC. Translation: CASSLRTDQETQYF. The chain carries TRBV7-9 and TRBJ2-5; perhaps TRBD2 as D (5 bases). Germline V gene sequence: CDR1 SEHNR, CDR2 FQNEAQ (reference sequence). The V end lost 2 bases, the J end lost 2 bases, and 9 bases lay between the germline ends. The CDR3 extends over 14 amino acids.

This clone was counted ten times or more. The J gene is TRBJ2-1, the V gene TRBV28; 12 bases align to TRBD1. The CDR3 loop spans 14 amino acids. Per the germline V gene, CDR1 is MDHEN and CDR2 is SYDVKM. V gave up 6 bases and J gave up 9 bases; unmatched junction bases: 6. The CDR3 loop reads CASRPGQGASEQFF. CDR3 bases: TGTGCCAGCAGACCGGGACAGGGGGCAAGTGAGCAGTTCTTC.

V and J are TRBV27 and TRBJ2-5; TRBD1 aligns across 7 bases. The CDR3 runs 15 residues. Germline CDR1 and CDR2: MNHEY and SMNVEV (reference sequence). V shed 0 bases, J shed 5 bases, and the junction held 6 bases outside the gene matches. The DNA of the CDR3 is TGTGCCAGCAGTTTATCTAGGGGGCCGACCGAGACCCAGTACTTC. It is translated as CASSLSRGPTETQYF.

The sample holds many counts of this clone. The CDR3 DNA sequence: TGCGCCAGCAGCCAAGGGCTAGCGGCCTCCTACGAGCAGTACTTC. This encodes CASSQGLAASYEQYF. The genes are TRBV4-3 and TRBJ2-7, with 7 bases matching TRBD2. V lost 1 base and J lost 0; bases outside the gene matches: 3. This CDR3 contains 15 residues. Germline V CDR1 and CDR2: LGHNA, YSLEER.

A word on this clone: At one of its ends the junction is not consistent with the germline gene, which may arise from a read error. Additional DNA sequences in this sample encode the identical CDR3. V usage is TRBV27 and J usage is TRBJ2-3, with TRBD2 matching over 7 bases. The CDR3 totals 15 residues. Looked up from germline, CDR1 is MNHEY and CDR2 is SMNVEV (reference sequence). Here the CDR3 DNA reads TGTGCCAGCAGCCCCCGATGGGGGAGGGGCGATACGCAGTACTTT. Translating it yields CASSPRWGRGDTQYF.

This clone was seen a few times. The chain employs TRBV21-1 and TRBJ2-5; the D call TRBD1 from the table was never checked on the DNA. The J call may not be correct, given that the DNA end is closer to TRBJ2-7. TRBV21-1 has pseudogene status. The CDR3 loop spans 15 amino acids. CDR3 residues: CASSKSGGRASEQYF. The CDR3 DNA reads as TGTGCCAGCAGCAAATCGGGCGGCAGGGCCTCCGAGCAGTACTTC.

This clone has ten or more counts. The CDR3 coding sequence is TGTGCCAGCAGTTCCTACAGGGGGCGCTTAAACTATGGCTACACCTTC. This translates into CASSSYRGRLNYGYTF. The chain carries TRBV28 and TRBJ1-2, with 9 bases lining up with TRBD1. The germline V gene encodes CDR1 MDHEN and CDR2 SYDVKM. This CDR3 is 16 amino acids long. The junction had 8 bases not matched to a gene; V was cut back by 4 bases and J by 2 bases.

The chain's CDR3 is CASSVGRAGWDTDTQYF. The CDR3, as DNA: TGTGCCAGCAGCGTAGGTCGGGCAGGGTGGGACACAGATACGCAGTATTTT. This chain connects TRBV9 to TRBJ2-3; D possibly corresponds to TRBD1 (5 bases). Trimming removed 0 bases at V and 2 bases at J, with 16 bases between. The germline V gene has CDR1 SGDLS and CDR2 YYNGEE. CDR3 size: 17 residues.